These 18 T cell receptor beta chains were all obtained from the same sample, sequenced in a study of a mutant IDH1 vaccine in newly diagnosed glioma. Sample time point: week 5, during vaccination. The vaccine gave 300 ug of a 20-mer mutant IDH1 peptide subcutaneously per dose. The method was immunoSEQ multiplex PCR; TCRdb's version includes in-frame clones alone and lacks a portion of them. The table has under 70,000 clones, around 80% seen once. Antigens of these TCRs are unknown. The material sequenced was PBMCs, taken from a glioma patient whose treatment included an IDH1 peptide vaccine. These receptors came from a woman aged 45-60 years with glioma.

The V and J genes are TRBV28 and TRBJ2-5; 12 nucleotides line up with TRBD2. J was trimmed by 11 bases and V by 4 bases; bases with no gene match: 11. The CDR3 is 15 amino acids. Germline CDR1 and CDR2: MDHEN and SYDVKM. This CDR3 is CASSYGLAGGHGQYF. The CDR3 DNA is TGTGCCAGCAGTTATGGGCTAGCGGGGGGGCACGGTCAGTACTTC.

The CDR3 loop is CASNGAGPGYTF. In nucleotides, the CDR3 is TGTGCCAGCAACGGGGCAGGACCTGGCTACACCTTC. The chain combines TRBV2 with TRBJ1-2, with D tentatively TRBD1 (5 bases). Germline lookup yields CDR1 SNHLY and CDR2 FYNNEI. The V end was cut by 7 bases, the J end by 7 bases, with 13 bases between. There are 12 residues in the CDR3.

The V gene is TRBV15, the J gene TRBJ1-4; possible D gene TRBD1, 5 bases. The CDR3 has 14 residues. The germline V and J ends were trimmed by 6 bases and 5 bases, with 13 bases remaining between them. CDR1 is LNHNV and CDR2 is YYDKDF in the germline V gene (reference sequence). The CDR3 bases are TGTGCCACCAGATTGGTCGGGGGGAATGAAAAACTGTTTTTT. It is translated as CATRLVGGNEKLFF.

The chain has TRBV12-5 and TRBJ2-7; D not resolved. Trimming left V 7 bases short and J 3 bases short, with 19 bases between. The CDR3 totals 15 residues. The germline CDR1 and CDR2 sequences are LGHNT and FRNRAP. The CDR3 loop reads CASETAGKESYEQYF. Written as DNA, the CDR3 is TGTGCTAGTGAGACGGCCGGAAAGGAGAGCTACGAGCAGTACTTC.

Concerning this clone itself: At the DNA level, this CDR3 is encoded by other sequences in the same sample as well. CDR3 loop: CASTGGYEQYF. CDR3 nucleotide sequence: TGTGCCAGCACCGGCGGCTACGAGCAGTACTTC. V usage is TRBV2 and J usage is TRBJ2-7; D is uncertain. Germline CDR1 is SNHLY and CDR2 is FYNNEI. Trimming stripped 7 bases from V and 3 bases from J, with 7 bases between. CDR3 length: 11 amino acids.

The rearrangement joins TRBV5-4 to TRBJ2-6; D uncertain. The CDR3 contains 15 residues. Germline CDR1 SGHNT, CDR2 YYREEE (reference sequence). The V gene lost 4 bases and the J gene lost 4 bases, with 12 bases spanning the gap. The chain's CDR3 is CASSPRAGGANVLTF. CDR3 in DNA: TGTGCCAGCAGCCCTCGGGCAGGCGGGGCCAACGTCCTGACTTTC.

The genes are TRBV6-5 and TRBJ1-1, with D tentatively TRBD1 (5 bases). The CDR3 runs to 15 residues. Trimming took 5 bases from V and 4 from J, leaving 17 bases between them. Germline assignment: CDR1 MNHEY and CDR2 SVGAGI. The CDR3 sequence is CASSNTAGRGTEAFF. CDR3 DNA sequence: TGTGCCAGCAGTAATACCGCCGGAAGGGGCACTGAAGCTTTCTTT.

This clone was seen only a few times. The CDR3 nucleotides read TGTGCCAGCAGTTCCGGGACAGTTGAAGCTTTCTTT. Translated, it gives CASSSGTVEAFF. The chain recombines TRBV6-1 with TRBJ1-1; 7 nucleotides match TRBD1. V was pared by 5 bases and J by 7 bases, with 4 bases of the junction left unmatched. Germline values: CDR1 MNHNS, CDR2 SASEGT. This CDR3 comprises 12 residues.

CDR3 region: CASRPGANSPLHF. CDR3 bases: TGTGCCAGCAGGCCTGGGGCGAATTCACCCCTCCACTTT. The chain recombines TRBV5-8 with TRBJ1-6; D may be TRBD1 (5 bases). There are 13 residues in the CDR3. Germline V CDR1 and CDR2: SGHTS, YDEGEE. The germline V and J ends were trimmed by 5 bases and 7 bases, with 10 bases remaining between them.

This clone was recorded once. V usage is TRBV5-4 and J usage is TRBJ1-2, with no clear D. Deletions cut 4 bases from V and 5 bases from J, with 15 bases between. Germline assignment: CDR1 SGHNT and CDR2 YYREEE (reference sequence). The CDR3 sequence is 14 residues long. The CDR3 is CASSRDPGGYGYTF. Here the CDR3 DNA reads TGTGCCAGCAGCCGTGATCCCGGAGGGTATGGCTACACCTTC.

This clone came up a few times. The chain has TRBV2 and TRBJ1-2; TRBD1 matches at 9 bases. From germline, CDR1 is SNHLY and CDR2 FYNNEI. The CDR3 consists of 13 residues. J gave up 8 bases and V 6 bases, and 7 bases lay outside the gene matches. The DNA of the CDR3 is TGTGCCAGCAGGGCACAGGGGGCGCGAGGCTACACCTTC. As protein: CASRAQGARGYTF.

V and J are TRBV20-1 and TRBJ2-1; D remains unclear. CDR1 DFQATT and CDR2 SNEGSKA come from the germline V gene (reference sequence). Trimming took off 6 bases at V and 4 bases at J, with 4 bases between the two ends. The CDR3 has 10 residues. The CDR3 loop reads CSALYNEQFF. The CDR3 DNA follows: TGCAGTGCCCTATACAATGAGCAGTTCTTC.

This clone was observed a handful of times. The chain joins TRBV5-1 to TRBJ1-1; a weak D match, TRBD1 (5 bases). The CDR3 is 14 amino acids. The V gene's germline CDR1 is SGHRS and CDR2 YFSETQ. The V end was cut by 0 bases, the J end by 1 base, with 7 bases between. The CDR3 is CASSLGDGNTEAFF. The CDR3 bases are TGCGCCAGCAGCTTGGGGGACGGGAACACTGAAGCTTTCTTT.

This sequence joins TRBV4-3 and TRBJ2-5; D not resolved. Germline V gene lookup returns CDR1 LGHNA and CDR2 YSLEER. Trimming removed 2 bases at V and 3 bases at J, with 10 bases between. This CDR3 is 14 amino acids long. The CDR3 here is CASSQITREETQYF. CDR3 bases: TGCGCCAGCAGCCAAATTACTCGGGAAGAGACCCAGTACTTC.

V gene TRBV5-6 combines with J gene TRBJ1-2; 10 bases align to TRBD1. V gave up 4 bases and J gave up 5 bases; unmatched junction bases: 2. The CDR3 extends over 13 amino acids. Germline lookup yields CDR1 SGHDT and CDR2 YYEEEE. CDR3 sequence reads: CASSRDRGYGYTF. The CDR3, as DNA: TGTGCCAGCAGCCGGGACAGGGGATATGGCTACACCTTC.

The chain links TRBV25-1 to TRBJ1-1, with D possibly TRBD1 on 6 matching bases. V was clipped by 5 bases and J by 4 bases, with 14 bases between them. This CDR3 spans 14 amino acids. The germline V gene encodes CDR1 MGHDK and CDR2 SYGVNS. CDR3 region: CASSKGGGITEAFF. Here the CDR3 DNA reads TGTGCCAGCAGTAAAGGGGGGGGAATCACTGAAGCTTTCTTT.

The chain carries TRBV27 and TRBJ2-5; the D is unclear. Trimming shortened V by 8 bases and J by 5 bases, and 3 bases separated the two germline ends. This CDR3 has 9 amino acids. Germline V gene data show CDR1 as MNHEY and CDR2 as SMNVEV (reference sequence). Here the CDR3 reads CASVETQYF. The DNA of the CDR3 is TGTGCCAGCGTGGAGACCCAGTACTTC.

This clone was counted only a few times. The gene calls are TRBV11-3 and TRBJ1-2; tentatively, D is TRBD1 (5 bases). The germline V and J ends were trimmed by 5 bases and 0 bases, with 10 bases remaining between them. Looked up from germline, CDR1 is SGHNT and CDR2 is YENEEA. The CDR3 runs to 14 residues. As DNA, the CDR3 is TGTGCCAGCAGCCCGGGACGTTCTAACTATGGCTACACCTTC. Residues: CASSPGRSNYGYTF.